The entry that follows covers one TCR beta chain sequence. The source of the sample is a study of identical twins. Each CDR3 protein gets one entry after TCRdb re-called the 5' RACE reads with MiXCR. The table lists roughly 720,000 distinct CDR3 sequences, about 18% of them singletons. The CDR3 loop spans 15 amino acids. Deletions cut 4 bases from V and 3 bases from J, with 16 bases between. This sample also belongs to another study, concerning T cells expressing NK-cell markers.

Sequenced: PBMCs. The sequence derives from a woman younger than 30 in good health. The chain links TRBV12-3 or TRBV12-4 to TRBJ2-7, with D possibly being TRBD1 or TRBD2 (5 bases each). In DNA, the CDR3 is TGTGCCAGCAGTTCCCGGGACCGGACGGTCTACGAGCAGTACTTC. Protein: CASSSRDRTVYEQYF.